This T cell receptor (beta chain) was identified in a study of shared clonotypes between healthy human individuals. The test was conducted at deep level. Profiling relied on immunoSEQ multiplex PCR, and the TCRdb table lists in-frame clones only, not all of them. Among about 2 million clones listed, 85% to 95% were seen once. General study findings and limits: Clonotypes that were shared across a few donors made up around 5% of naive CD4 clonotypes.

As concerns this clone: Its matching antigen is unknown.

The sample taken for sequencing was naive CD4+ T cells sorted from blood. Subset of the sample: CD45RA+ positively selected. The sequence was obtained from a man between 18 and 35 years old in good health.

The CDR3: CAWSVLWEEYGYTF. CDR3 in DNA: TGTGCCTGGAGTGTACTGTGGGAAGAGTATGGCTACACCTTC. The chain joins TRBV30 to TRBJ1-2; no firm D call. Germline-derived CDR1 and CDR2 are GTSNPN and SVGIG (reference sequence). This CDR3 is 14 amino acids long. V was cut by 0 bases and J by 5 bases, with 13 bases left in between.